This entry features one T cell receptor beta chain sequence. Its antigen is currently unknown. The record originates from a study of T cells in Graves' hyperthyroidism and ophthalmopathy. The study, taken as a whole, reports: Most expanded thyroid clonotypes above 0.001 also appeared in blood.

RNA transcripts provided the source from which TCR beta CDR3 regions were amplified. A first-round RT-PCR of the TCR CDR3 used the HTBI primer set. Using its own MiXCR run on the multiplex PCR reads, TCRdb lists one record per CDR3 protein. The sample contains about 600,000 distinct CDR3 sequences, approximately 15% of which appear only once. The CDR3 length is 15 residues. V dropped 8 bases and J dropped 6 bases, with 20 bases sitting between them. Germline lookup yields CDR1 MNHNS and CDR2 SASEGT. The diagnoses drew upon clinical symptoms, serum thyroxine and TRAb, thyroid ultrasound and orbital computed tomography. PBMCs came from 10 ml fresh peripheral blood.

The sample comprised blood. The receptor was derived from a woman aged 18-29 years with Graves' ophthalmopathy. This rearrangement joins TRBV6-1 to TRBJ2-1; D not certain. This CDR3 is CASSPYLADGNEQFF. The CDR3 DNA reads as TGTGCCAGCTCCCCCTATCTGGCCGACGGCAATGAGCAGTTCTTC.